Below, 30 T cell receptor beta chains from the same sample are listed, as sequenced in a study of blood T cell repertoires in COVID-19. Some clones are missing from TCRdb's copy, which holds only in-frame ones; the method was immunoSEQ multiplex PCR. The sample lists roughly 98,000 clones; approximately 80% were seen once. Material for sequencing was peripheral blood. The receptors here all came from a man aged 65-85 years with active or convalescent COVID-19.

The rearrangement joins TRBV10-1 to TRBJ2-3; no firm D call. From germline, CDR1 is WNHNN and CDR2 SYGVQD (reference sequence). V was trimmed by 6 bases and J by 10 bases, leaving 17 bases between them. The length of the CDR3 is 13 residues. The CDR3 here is CASSRLYSEAQYF. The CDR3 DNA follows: TGCGCCAGCAGCCGACTTTACTCAGAGGCGCAGTATTTT.

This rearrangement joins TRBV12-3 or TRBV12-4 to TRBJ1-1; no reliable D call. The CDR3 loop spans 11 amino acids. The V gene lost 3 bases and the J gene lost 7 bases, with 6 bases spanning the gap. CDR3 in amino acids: CASSFYNEAFF. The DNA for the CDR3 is TGTGCCAGCAGTTTCTATAATGAAGCTTTCTTT.

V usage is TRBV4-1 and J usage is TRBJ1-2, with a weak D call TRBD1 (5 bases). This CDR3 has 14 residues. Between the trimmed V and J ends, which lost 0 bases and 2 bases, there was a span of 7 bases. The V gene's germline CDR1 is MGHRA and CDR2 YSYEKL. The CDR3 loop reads CASSQEGGNYGYTF. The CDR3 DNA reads TGCGCCAGCAGCCAAGAGGGGGGAAACTATGGCTACACCTTC.

The CDR3 DNA sequence: TGTGCCAGCAGCTGGGGAGGAAGCGGATCTGGAAACACCATATATTTT. Encoded protein: CASSWGGSGSGNTIYF. The chain employs TRBV5-8 and TRBJ1-3; no reliable D call. The CDR3 totals 16 residues. Trimming took 3 bases from V and 1 from J, leaving 14 bases between them. Per the germline V gene, CDR1 is SGHTS and CDR2 is YDEGEE.

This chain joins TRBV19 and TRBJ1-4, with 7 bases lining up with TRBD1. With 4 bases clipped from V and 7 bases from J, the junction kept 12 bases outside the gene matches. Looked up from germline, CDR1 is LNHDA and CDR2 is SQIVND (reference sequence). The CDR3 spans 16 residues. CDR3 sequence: CASSTTSRGLGEKLFF. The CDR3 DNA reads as TGTGCCAGTAGTACAACCTCGAGGGGGCTGGGTGAAAAACTGTTTTTT.

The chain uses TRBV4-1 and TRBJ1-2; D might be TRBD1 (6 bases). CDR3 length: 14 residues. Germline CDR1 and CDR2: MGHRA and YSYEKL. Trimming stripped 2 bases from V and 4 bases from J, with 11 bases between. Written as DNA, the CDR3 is TGCGCCAGCAGCCAACGGGAACAGGGCTATGGCTACACCTTC. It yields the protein CASSQREQGYGYTF.

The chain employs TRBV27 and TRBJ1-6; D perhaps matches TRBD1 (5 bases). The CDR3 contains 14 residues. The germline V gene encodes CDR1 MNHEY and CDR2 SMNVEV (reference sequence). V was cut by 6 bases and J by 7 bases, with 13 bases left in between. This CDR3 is CASSPGTRNSPLHF. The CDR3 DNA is TGTGCCAGCAGCCCCGGGACTAGGAATTCACCCCTCCACTTT.

DNA for the CDR3: TGTGCCAGCAGCCCAGGTAACAGAATCACAGATACGCAGTATTTT. It specifies CASSPGNRITDTQYF. This sequence joins TRBV14 and TRBJ2-3; no definite D call. This CDR3 has 15 amino acids. The V gene's germline CDR1 is SGHDN and CDR2 FVKESK. V gave up 4 bases and J gave up 2 bases, with 13 bases separating them.

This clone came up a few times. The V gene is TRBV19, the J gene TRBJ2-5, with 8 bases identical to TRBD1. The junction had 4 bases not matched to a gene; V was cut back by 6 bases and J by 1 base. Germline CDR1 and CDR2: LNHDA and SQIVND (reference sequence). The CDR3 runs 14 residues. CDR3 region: CASSKTGGQETQYF. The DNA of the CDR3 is TGTGCCAGTAGCAAAACAGGGGGCCAAGAGACCCAGTACTTC.

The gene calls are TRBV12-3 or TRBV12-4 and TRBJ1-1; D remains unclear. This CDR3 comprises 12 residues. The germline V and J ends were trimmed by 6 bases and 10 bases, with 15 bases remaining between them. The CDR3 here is CASRRFLRGAFF. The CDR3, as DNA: TGTGCCAGCAGACGGTTTCTGAGAGGAGCTTTCTTT.

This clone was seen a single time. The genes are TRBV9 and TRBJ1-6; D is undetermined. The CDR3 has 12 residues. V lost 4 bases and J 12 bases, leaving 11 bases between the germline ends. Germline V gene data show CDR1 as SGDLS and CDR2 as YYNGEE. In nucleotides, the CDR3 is TGTGCCAGCAGCAAGGTACGCGGACCCCTCCACTTT. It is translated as CASSKVRGPLHF.

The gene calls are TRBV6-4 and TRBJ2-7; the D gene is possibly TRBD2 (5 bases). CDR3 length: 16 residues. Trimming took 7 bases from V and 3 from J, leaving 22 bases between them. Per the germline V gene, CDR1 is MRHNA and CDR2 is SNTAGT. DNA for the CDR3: TGTGCCAGCACCCTCAGGAACAGAAGGACTTTCTACGAGCAGTACTTC. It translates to CASTLRNRRTFYEQYF.

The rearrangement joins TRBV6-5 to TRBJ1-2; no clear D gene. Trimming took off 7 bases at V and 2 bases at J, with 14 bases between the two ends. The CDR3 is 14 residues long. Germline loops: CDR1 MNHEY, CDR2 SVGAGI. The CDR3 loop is CASTKPPGNYGYTF. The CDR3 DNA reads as TGTGCCAGCACTAAACCTCCGGGGAACTATGGCTACACCTTC.

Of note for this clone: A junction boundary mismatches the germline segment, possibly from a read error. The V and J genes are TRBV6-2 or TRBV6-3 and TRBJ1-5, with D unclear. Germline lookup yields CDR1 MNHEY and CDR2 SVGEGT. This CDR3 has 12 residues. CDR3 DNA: TGTGCCACCAGTCTTGGCAATCAGCCCCAGCATTTT. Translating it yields CATSLGNQPQHF.

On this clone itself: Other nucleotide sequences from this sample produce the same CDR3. CDR3 sequence reads: CSASGQVGEKLFF. CDR3 nucleotides: TGCAGTGCTAGTGGGCAGGTTGGTGAAAAACTGTTTTTT. The genes are TRBV20-1 and TRBJ1-4; no clear D gene. Deletions cut 3 bases from V and 7 bases from J, with 12 bases between. Germline CDR1 reads DFQATT; CDR2 reads SNEGSKA (reference sequence). There are 13 residues in the CDR3.

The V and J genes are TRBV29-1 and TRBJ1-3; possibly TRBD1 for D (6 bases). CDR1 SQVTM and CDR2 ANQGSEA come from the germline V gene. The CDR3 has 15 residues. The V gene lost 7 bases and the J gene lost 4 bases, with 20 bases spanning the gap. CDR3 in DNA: TGCAGCGGGCGTGAGGCGGGGGCGCGAGGAAACACCATATATTTT. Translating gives CSGREAGARGNTIYF.

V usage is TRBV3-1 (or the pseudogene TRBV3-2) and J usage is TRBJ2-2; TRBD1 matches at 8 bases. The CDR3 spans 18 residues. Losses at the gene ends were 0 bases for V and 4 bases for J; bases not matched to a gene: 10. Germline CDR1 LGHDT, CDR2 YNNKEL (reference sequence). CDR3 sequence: CASSQELRGQGFTGELFF. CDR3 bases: TGTGCCAGCAGCCAAGAACTTCGCGGACAGGGATTCACCGGGGAGCTGTTTTTT.

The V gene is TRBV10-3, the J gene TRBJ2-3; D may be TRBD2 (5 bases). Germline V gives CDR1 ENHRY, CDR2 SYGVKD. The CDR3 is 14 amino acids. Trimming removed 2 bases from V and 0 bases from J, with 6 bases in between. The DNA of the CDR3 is TGTGCCATCAGTGAGAGGACTAGCACAGATACGCAGTATTTT. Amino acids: CAISERTSTDTQYF.

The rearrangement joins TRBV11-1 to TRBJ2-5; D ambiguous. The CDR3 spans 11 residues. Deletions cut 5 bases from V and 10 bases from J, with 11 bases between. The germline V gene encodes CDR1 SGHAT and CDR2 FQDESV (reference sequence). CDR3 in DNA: TGTGCCAGCAGCGCCACTTCTATCCAGTACTTC. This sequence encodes CASSATSIQYF.

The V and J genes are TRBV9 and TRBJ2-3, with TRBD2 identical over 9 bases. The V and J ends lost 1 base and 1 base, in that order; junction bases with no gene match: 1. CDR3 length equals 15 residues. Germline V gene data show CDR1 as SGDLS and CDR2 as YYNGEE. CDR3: CASSVTSGRTDTQYF. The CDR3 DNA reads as TGTGCCAGCAGCGTAACTAGCGGGCGCACAGATACGCAGTATTTT.

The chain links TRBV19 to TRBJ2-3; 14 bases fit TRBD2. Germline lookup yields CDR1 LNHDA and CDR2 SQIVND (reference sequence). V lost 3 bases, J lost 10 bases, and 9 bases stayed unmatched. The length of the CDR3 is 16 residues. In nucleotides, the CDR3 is TGTGCCAGTAGTATCGGGACTAGCGGGGGCCCTTTAGCGCAGTATTTT. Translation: CASSIGTSGGPLAQYF.

The CDR3 spells CASIKGSGGPGRQYF. The CDR3 DNA follows: TGTGCCAGCATAAAGGGGAGCGGGGGGCCGGGTCGACAGTATTTT. The rearrangement joins TRBV2 to TRBJ2-3; 9 bases match TRBD2. V shed 7 bases, J shed 12 bases, and the junction held 17 bases outside the gene matches. Germline V lookup: CDR1 SNHLY, CDR2 FYNNEI. The CDR3 is 15 amino acids.

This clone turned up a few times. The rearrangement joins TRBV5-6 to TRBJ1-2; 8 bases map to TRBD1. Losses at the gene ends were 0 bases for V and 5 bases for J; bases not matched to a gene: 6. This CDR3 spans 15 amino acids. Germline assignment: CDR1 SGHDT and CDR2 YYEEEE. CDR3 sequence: CASSLAGTGDYGYTF. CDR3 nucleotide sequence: TGTGCCAGCAGCTTGGCCGGGACAGGCGATTATGGCTACACCTTC.

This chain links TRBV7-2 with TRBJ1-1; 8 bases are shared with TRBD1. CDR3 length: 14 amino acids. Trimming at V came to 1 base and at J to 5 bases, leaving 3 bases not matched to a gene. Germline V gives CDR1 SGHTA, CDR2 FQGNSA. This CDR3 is CASSLVQGGTEAFF. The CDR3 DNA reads TGTGCCAGCAGCTTAGTACAGGGGGGGACTGAAGCTTTCTTT.

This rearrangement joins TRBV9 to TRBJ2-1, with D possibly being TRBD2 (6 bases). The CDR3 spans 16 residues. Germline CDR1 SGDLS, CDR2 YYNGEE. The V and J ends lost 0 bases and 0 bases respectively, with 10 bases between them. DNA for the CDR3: TGTGCCAGCAGCGTAGGTGGGGGGACCTCCTACAATGAGCAGTTCTTC. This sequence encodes CASSVGGGTSYNEQFF.

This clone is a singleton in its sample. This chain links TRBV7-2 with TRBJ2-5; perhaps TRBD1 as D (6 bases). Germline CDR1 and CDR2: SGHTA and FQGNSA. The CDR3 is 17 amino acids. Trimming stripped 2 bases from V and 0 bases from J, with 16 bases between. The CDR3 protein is CASSLQSGRGHQETQYF. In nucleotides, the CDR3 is TGTGCCAGCAGCTTACAGTCGGGCAGGGGTCACCAAGAGACCCAGTACTTC. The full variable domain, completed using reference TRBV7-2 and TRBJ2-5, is GAGVSQSPSNKVTEKGKDVELRCDPISGHTALYWYRQSLGQGLEFLIYFQGNSAPDKSGLPSDRFSAERTGGSVSTLTIQRTQQEDSAVYLCASSLQSGRGHQETQYFGPGTRLLVL.

CDR3 DNA: TGTGCCAGCAGCACCACAGGGGCCGGAAACACCATATATTTT. Encoded protein: CASSTTGAGNTIYF. The chain joins TRBV5-6 to TRBJ1-3, with 7 nucleotides matching TRBD1. Germline CDR1 reads SGHDT; CDR2 reads YYEEEE. J was trimmed by 4 bases and V by 4 bases; bases with no gene match: 5. The CDR3 covers 14 residues.

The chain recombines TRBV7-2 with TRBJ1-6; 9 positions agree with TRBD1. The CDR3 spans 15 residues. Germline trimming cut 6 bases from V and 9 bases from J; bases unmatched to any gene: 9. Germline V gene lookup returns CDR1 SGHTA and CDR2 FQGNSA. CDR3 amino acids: CASRTMDRGVSPLHF. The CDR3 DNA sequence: TGTGCCAGCAGGACCATGGACAGGGGAGTTTCACCCCTCCACTTT.

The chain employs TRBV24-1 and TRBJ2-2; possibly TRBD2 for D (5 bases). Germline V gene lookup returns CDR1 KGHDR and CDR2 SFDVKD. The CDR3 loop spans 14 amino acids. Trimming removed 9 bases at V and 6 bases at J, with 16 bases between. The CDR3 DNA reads TGTGCCACCGAGTTGGGGAGTGGGTCCGGGGAGCTGTTTTTT. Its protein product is CATELGSGSGELFF.

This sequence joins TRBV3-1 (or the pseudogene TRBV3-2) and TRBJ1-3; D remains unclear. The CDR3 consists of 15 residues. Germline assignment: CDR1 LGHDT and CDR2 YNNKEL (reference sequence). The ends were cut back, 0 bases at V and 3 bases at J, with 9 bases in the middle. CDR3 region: CASSQDSVGGNTIYF. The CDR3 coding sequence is TGTGCCAGCAGCCAAGACAGCGTAGGTGGAAACACCATATATTTT.